Below, 8 T cell receptor beta chains from the same sample are listed, as sequenced in a study of neurological immune-mediated disorders. The sample's time point: technical triplicate 2. TCRdb independently ran MiXCR on the 5' RACE reads; one entry per CDR3 protein. The data show tens of thousands of distinct CDR3 sequences, around 24% seen once. Sequencing was performed on PBMCs. Receptor source: a man aged 55-75 years with HTLV-1-associated myelopathy (HAM/TSP).

This clonotype has ten or more counts. CDR3 in DNA: TGTGCCAGCACAAAGGGGGCGACCACCGGGGAGCTGTTTTTT. This encodes CASTKGATTGELFF. The chain uses TRBV2 and TRBJ2-2, with TRBD1 identical over 7 bases. Germline CDR1 is SNHLY and CDR2 is FYNNEI. This CDR3 region has 14 residues. The junction had 6 bases not matched to a gene; V was cut back by 7 bases and J by 4 bases. Looking up the rest from reference TRBV2 and TRBJ2-2 gives the full variable domain: EPEVTQTPSHQVTQMGQEVILRCVPISNHLYFYWYRQILGQKVEFLVSFYNNEISEKSEIFDDQFSVERPDGSNFTLKIRSTKLEDSAMYFCASTKGATTGELFFGEGSRLTVL.

This clonotype was seen ten or more times. The V call is TRBV5-1, the J call TRBJ2-5; D remains unclear. There are 14 residues in the CDR3. CDR1 SGHRS and CDR2 YFSETQ come from the germline V gene. Trimming cost V 0 bases and J 4 bases, with 10 bases left between them. The chain's CDR3 is CASSLAGLGETQYF. The CDR3 DNA sequence: TGCGCCAGCAGCTTGGCCGGCCTGGGAGAGACCCAGTACTTC.

The chain couples TRBV5-1 to TRBJ2-2, with a possible D match to TRBD1 (5 bases). This CDR3 spans 15 amino acids. Germline V gives CDR1 SGHRS, CDR2 YFSETQ. V was trimmed by 7 bases and J by 0 bases, leaving 13 bases between them. The CDR3 loop is CASEDTYSNTGELFF. The CDR3 nucleotides read TGCGCCAGCGAGGACACCTACTCGAACACCGGGGAGCTGTTTTTT.

In this sample, this clonotype turned up many times. The chain links TRBV5-1 to TRBJ2-2; 9 nucleotides line up with TRBD1. Trimming took 0 bases from V and 5 from J; bases not matched to a gene: 5. This CDR3 has 16 amino acids. Germline-derived CDR1 and CDR2 are SGHRS and YFSETQ. CDR3 residues: CASSLVGQGYTGELFF. The CDR3 DNA reads as TGCGCCAGCAGCTTGGTGGGACAGGGATATACCGGGGAGCTGTTTTTT. The variable domain in full, completed from reference TRBV5-1 and TRBJ2-2, reads KAGVTQTPRYLIKTRGQQVTLSCSPISGHRSVSWYQQTPGQGLQFLFEYFSETQRNKGNFPGRFSGRQFSNSRSEMNVSTLELGDSALYLCASSLVGQGYTGELFFGEGSRLTVL.

The chain links TRBV2 to TRBJ1-4, with D possibly matching TRBD1 (6 bases). V gave up 8 bases and J gave up 7 bases, with 17 bases separating them. CDR3 length: 14 residues. Germline V lookup: CDR1 SNHLY, CDR2 FYNNEI. The CDR3 sequence is CASRDRLGGEKLFF. CDR3 in DNA: TGTGCCAGCCGAGACAGGCTCGGCGGTGAAAAACTGTTTTTT.

The rearrangement joins TRBV20-1 to TRBJ1-2; D is possibly TRBD1 (5 bases). V was clipped by 6 bases and J by 5 bases, with 22 bases between them. The CDR3 sequence is 15 residues long. Germline V gene data show CDR1 as DFQATT and CDR2 as SNEGSKA (reference sequence). CDR3 nucleotide sequence: TGCAGTGCGATCCCGGGGCCGCCAGCATTTTATGGCTACACCTTC. It translates to CSAIPGPPAFYGYTF.

This clonotype was picked up many times. The chain is built from TRBV7-6 and TRBJ2-5; the D gene is possibly TRBD2 (6 bases). This CDR3 spans 16 amino acids. Germline CDR1 is SGHVS and CDR2 is FNYEAQ. V was trimmed by 2 bases and J by 1 base, leaving 14 bases between them. The CDR3 DNA follows: TGTGCCAGCAGCTTACGAATAGCGGAAATCCAAGAGACCCAGTACTTC. The encoded protein is CASSLRIAEIQETQYF.

V is TRBV12-2 and J is TRBJ1-5. TRBV12-2 is given as a pseudogene. This CDR3 is built from 19 residues. The CDR3 DNA follows: TGTGCAAGTCGCTATCGAGGGTCCGGGATTACTCTTCTTAATCAGCCCCAGCATTTT. It specifies CASRYRGSGITLLNQPQHF.